This T cell receptor beta chain was sequenced for a study of blood T cell repertoires in COVID-19 (dated by TCRdb to the early 2020s). For the study in its entirety: Samples covering the acute and convalescent phases of COVID-19 were provided by collaborators in the United States, Italy and Spain. The dataset comprised deeply sampled blood TCRbeta repertoires from subjects exposed to, actively infected with, or recovered from COVID-19. Samples came from the ongoing ImmuneRACE study (first 160 participants) plus 1,254 subjects from 6 global collaborators. The prospective study material was composed of cDNA or gDNA derived from T cells, B-cell-depleted T cells, or PBMCs. Sample metadata almost always included a de-identified subject ID, COVID-19 status, age in years and sex. Where available, HLA class I and class II types were taken from metadata supplied by the sample provider and were not determined by assay-based typing. A freely available public database, intended as a resource for researchers studying the immune response to SARS-CoV-2, is where the repertoires were released.

Comments on this clone: Its antigen specificity is not known. No base qualities exist here, and no much larger clone lies one base off it.

Paper-wide results and their limitations: How much clinical and demographic metadata was included differed by source and by participant, and the metadata was provided uncurated.

The CDR3, from cysteine to phenylalanine, totals 15 residues. The read is trimmed to its CDR3 DNA, 45 bases read in frame from base 1. At the junction V is shortened by 4 bases and J by 4 bases; bases outside the gene matches: 7. According to the germline V gene, CDR1 reads LGHNA and CDR2 reads YSLEER. TCRbeta CDR3 regions were amplified from genomic DNA using the immunoSEQ Assay, a bias-controlled multiplex PCR. From the authors' description of their analysis: Nucleated cell counts per sample were estimated from amplification of reference gene primers within the assay. To quantify the absolute abundance of each unique TCRbeta CDR3 rearrangement, sequence reads were collapsed and filtered. For each sample, productive Simpson clonality was calculated as the square root of Simpson's diversity index across productive rearrangements. In TCRdb, the immuneACCESS table is reduced to in-frame sequences with V and J assigned. These tables do not hold every clone; where another copy was compared, an unresolved V gene accounts for under half, and the others remain unexplained. V, J and clone size are those of that table, while D and trimming were read from the DNA. The sample table contains 310,000 or so clones; only one count was recorded for roughly 90% of them. The top ten clonotypes cover more than 0.95% of the sample.

In the prospective study, participants were 18 to 89 years old, resided in 25 or so geographic areas of the United States, and were enrolled through a virtual design. To assign participants to cohorts, the prospective study relied on clinical history that participants themselves reported in a screening survey and a study questionnaire. Recovered participants in ImmuneRACE Cohort 3 were defined as having two consecutive negative NP/OP PCR tests, clearance from a healthcare professional, or resolution of symptoms. In the prospective study, mobile phlebotomists collected whole blood, serum and a nasopharyngeal or oropharyngeal swab from each participant. Additional blood draws and questionnaires over a 2-month period could optionally be provided by prospective study participants. Prospective study blood samples were shipped either frozen or at room temperature before DNA extraction.

Source material: PBMCs or T cells enriched from blood (not recorded which). The sequence derives from a woman in her thirties who had recovered from COVID-19. The rearranged chain carries TRBV4-3 and TRBJ2-1, with 7 bases in between that match TRBD2. The CDR3 region: CASSPLAVMYNEQFF. The sequence in DNA is TGCGCCAGCAGCCCTCTAGCGGTTATGTACAATGAGCAGTTCTTC.